This entry lists 30 T cell receptor beta chains sequenced from one sample in a study of cytomegalovirus exposure and HLA in healthy donors. Primers for the PCR totalled 60 Vbeta and 13 Jbeta. The table came from immunoSEQ multiplex PCR; TCRdb's copy has only in-frame clones and leaves some out. This sample has 60,000 to 70,000 clones; about 70% occur once, and the top ten carry 11%. Sequencing input: PBMCs. The receptor source for this set is a woman in her twenties or thirties in good health and CMV-seronegative.

The V call is TRBV7-2, the J call TRBJ2-5, with 9 bases aligning to TRBD2. The CDR3 loop spans 13 amino acids. Trimming at V came to 1 base and at J to 10 bases, leaving 4 bases not matched to a gene. Germline CDR1 SGHTA, CDR2 FQGNSA. DNA for the CDR3: TGTGCCAGCAGCTTAGAGCGGGGGGTCAACCAGTACTTC. Its translation: CASSLERGVNQYF. The full variable domain, rest sourced from reference TRBV7-2 and TRBJ2-5, is GAGVSQSPSNKVTEKGKDVELRCDPISGHTALYWYRQSLGQGLEFLIYFQGNSAPDKSGLPSDRFSAERTGGSVSTLTIQRTQQEDSAVYLCASSLERGVNQYFGPGTRLLVL.

The chain employs TRBV11-3 and TRBJ2-7; D is perhaps TRBD2 (5 bases). Germline V gene lookup returns CDR1 SGHNT and CDR2 YENEEA. CDR3 length equals 14 residues. V was pared by 0 bases and J by 6 bases, with 12 bases between. CDR3 in DNA: TGTGCCAGCAGCTTAGAACGGGGTTCTGGCGAGCAGTACTTC. Translation: CASSLERGSGEQYF.

This chain connects TRBV11-3 to TRBJ2-5, with D tentatively TRBD1 (6 bases). Germline V lookup: CDR1 SGHNT, CDR2 YENEEA. The CDR3 has 15 amino acids. V shed 5 bases and J shed 4 bases, with 17 bases lying between them. The chain's CDR3 is CASSPRGGGGETQYF. CDR3 nucleotide sequence: TGTGCCAGCAGCCCCAGAGGGGGTGGCGGAGAGACCCAGTACTTC.

V is TRBV2 and J is TRBJ1-5; TRBD1 might be the D (5 bases). Germline values: CDR1 SNHLY, CDR2 FYNNEI. V gave up 6 bases and J gave up 4 bases, with 16 bases separating them. CDR3 size: 15 residues. CDR3 region: CASSAGRGSNQPQHF. Here the CDR3 DNA reads TGTGCCAGCAGCGCGGGGAGGGGTTCGAATCAGCCCCAGCATTTT. The complete variable domain, with remaining parts taken from reference TRBV2 and TRBJ1-5, reads EPEVTQTPSHQVTQMGQEVILRCVPISNHLYFYWYRQILGQKVEFLVSFYNNEISEKSEIFDDQFSVERPDGSNFTLKIRSTKLEDSAMYFCASSAGRGSNQPQHFGDGTRLSIL.

The V gene is TRBV4-2, the J gene TRBJ2-7; 14 bases match TRBD2. Germline values: CDR1 LGHNA, CDR2 YNFKEQ. This CDR3 region has 15 residues. V trimming: 2 bases; J trimming: 4 bases; junction bases outside the gene matches: 1. The CDR3 coding sequence is TGTGCCAGCAGCCAAAGGACTAGCGGGGGGTACGAGCAGTACTTC. The encoded protein is CASSQRTSGGYEQYF.

This CDR3 is CASSQEAGASNQPQHF. The CDR3 DNA sequence: TGTGCCAGCAGCCAAGAAGCAGGGGCCTCTAATCAGCCCCAGCATTTT. This chain connects TRBV4-2 to TRBJ1-5; tentative D call: TRBD1 (6 bases). The ends were cut back, 0 bases at V and 4 bases at J, with 13 bases in the middle. Per the germline V gene, CDR1 is LGHNA and CDR2 is YNFKEQ. This CDR3 region has 16 residues.

The chain combines TRBV11-3 with TRBJ2-7; 8 bases map to TRBD1. After removal of 5 bases from V and 0 bases from J, the junction contained 6 bases not matched to a gene. This CDR3 has 15 residues. Germline CDR1 reads SGHNT; CDR2 reads YENEEA. The CDR3 bases are TGTGCCAGCAGCCCCGGACAGGGCCCCTCCTACGAGCAGTACTTC. The encoded protein is CASSPGQGPSYEQYF.

This clone is a singleton in its sample. The CDR3 here is CASSGRTNEKLFF. Written as DNA, the CDR3 is TGTGCCAGCAGCGGACGGACAAATGAAAAACTGTTTTTT. The V gene is TRBV7-9, the J gene TRBJ1-4, with D possibly matching TRBD1 (5 bases). Between the trimmed V and J ends, which lost 5 bases and 5 bases, there was a span of 9 bases. Germline V CDR1 and CDR2: SEHNR, FQNEAQ (reference sequence). The CDR3 spans 13 residues.

This clone was detected a few times. The chain is built from TRBV5-1 and TRBJ2-5; D call uncertain. The germline CDR1 and CDR2 sequences are SGHRS and YFSETQ. The CDR3 totals 12 residues. V lost 4 bases, J lost 2 bases, and 6 bases lay in between. The chain's CDR3 is CASSELQETQYF. CDR3 sequence (DNA): TGCGCCAGCAGCGAGCTGCAAGAGACCCAGTACTTC.

The chain couples TRBV6-6 to TRBJ1-2; 7 bases are a match to TRBD1. The V gene's germline CDR1 is MNHNY and CDR2 SVGAGI (reference sequence). The ends lost 6 bases at V and 2 bases at J; junction bases unmatched: 9. The length of the CDR3 is 15 residues. The CDR3 spells CASRRGQAINYGYTF. The CDR3 nucleotides are TGTGCCAGCAGACGAGGACAGGCGATAAACTATGGCTACACCTTC.

This clone has just one count. V gene TRBV25-1 combines with J gene TRBJ2-1; 8 bases align to TRBD1. Trimming took 7 bases from V and 1 from J; bases not matched to a gene: 0. The CDR3 is 13 amino acids. Germline V lookup: CDR1 MGHDK, CDR2 SYGVNS. DNA of the CDR3: TGTGCCAGCAACAGGGGGTCCTACAATGAGCAGTTCTTC. It encodes CASNRGSYNEQFF.

This clone was observed a few times. The chain links TRBV6-5 to TRBJ2-1; no clear D. CDR1 is MNHEY, CDR2 SVGAGI, per germline. This CDR3 region has 14 residues. V lost 6 bases and J lost 6, with 15 bases in between. The CDR3 loop reads CASSFTQLVNEQFF. In nucleotides, the CDR3 is TGTGCCAGCAGCTTTACCCAATTAGTCAATGAGCAGTTCTTC.

The rearrangement links TRBV5-1 to TRBJ2-5, with TRBD2 as a possible D gene (5 bases). The length of the CDR3 is 13 residues. V was pared by 0 bases and J by 4 bases, with 7 bases between. CDR1 is SGHRS, CDR2 YFSETQ, per germline. CDR3 DNA sequence: TGCGCCAGCAGCTTGGGGAGCGGAGAGACCCAGTACTTC. It encodes CASSLGSGETQYF.

V is TRBV30 and J is TRBJ1-5, with TRBD1 as a possible D gene (6 bases). Germline loops: CDR1 GTSNPN, CDR2 SVGIG (reference sequence). CDR3 length: 13 residues. V was shortened by 2 bases and J by 6 bases, with 11 bases between the two germline ends. The CDR3 DNA is TGTGCCTGGAGTAGAAGGGGGGGTCAGCCCCAGCATTTT. Protein: CAWSRRGGQPQHF.

V is TRBV30 and J is TRBJ2-3, with D uncertain. The V and J ends lost 0 bases and 2 bases respectively, with 6 bases between them. This CDR3 has 13 amino acids. Germline values: CDR1 GTSNPN, CDR2 SVGIG (reference sequence). CDR3 sequence reads: CAWSVVATDTQYF. CDR3 DNA sequence: TGTGCCTGGAGTGTAGTAGCCACAGATACGCAGTATTTT.

V usage is TRBV7-2 and J usage is TRBJ1-4; D is ambiguous. The CDR3 loop spans 15 amino acids. V was cut by 0 bases and J by 5 bases, with 10 bases left in between. Germline V gene data show CDR1 as SGHTA and CDR2 as FQGNSA. CDR3 sequence (DNA): TGTGCCAGCAGCTTAGCCGGCAAGCGGAATGAAAAACTGTTTTTT. This codes for CASSLAGKRNEKLFF.

This clone came up a few times. The rearrangement uses TRBV5-1 and TRBJ2-7, with 12 bases that match TRBD1. The V gene's germline CDR1 is SGHRS and CDR2 YFSETQ. Trimming at V came to 0 bases and at J to 7 bases, leaving 5 bases not matched to a gene. There are 15 residues in the CDR3. CDR3 protein: CASSLGGTGGEEQYF. Written as DNA, the CDR3 is TGCGCCAGCAGCTTGGGGGGGACAGGGGGCGAAGAGCAGTACTTC.

The chain uses TRBV4-3 and TRBJ2-5; tentative D call: TRBD2 (5 bases). V gave up 2 bases and J gave up 5 bases, with 9 bases separating them. The CDR3 is made up of 13 amino acids. CDR1 and CDR2 (germline): LGHNA, YSLEER. The CDR3 DNA is TGCGCCAGCAGCCAAAACCGGAGGGAGACCCAGTACTTC. Translation gives CASSQNRRETQYF.

The table lists this clone with a count of one. The gene calls are TRBV7-9 and TRBJ1-4; D is possibly TRBD1 (5 bases). The CDR3 contains 17 residues. V lost 0 bases to trimming and J lost 8 bases, with 19 bases between them. CDR1 is SEHNR and CDR2 is FQNEAQ in the germline V gene (reference sequence). The DNA for the CDR3 is TGTGCCAGCAGCTTAGCGAGTCAGGGTATAGGTCGGGAAAAACTGTTTTTT. Translating gives CASSLASQGIGREKLFF.

This clone was observed a handful of times. The CDR3 nucleotides are TGTGCCAGCAGCTCGCCTGGACAGGTCGTCTATGGCTACACCTTC. Protein: CASSSPGQVVYGYTF. This rearrangement joins TRBV13 to TRBJ1-2, with 7 bases identical to TRBD1. There are 15 residues in the CDR3. V gave up 4 bases and J gave up 4 bases; unmatched junction bases: 9. CDR1 and CDR2 (germline): PRHDT, FYEKMQ (reference sequence).

This rearrangement joins TRBV4-2 to TRBJ2-5; 11 positions match TRBD2. V lost 0 bases to trimming and J lost 2 bases; unmatched junction nucleotides: 5. The CDR3 spans 17 residues. Germline loops: CDR1 LGHNA, CDR2 YNFKEQ. The CDR3 sequence: CASSQEGLAAIQETQYF. Here the CDR3 DNA reads TGTGCCAGCAGCCAAGAGGGACTAGCGGCAATTCAAGAGACCCAGTACTTC.

The chain combines TRBV2 with TRBJ1-5; the D is unclear. CDR1 is SNHLY, CDR2 FYNNEI, per germline. The CDR3 spans 15 residues. V lost 5 bases and J lost 0, with 11 bases in between. CDR3: CASSPQAISNQPQHF. The CDR3 bases are TGTGCCAGCAGTCCCCAGGCAATTAGCAATCAGCCCCAGCATTTT.

For this clone: The conserved final phenylalanine or tryptophan is absent from the CDR3, which likely points to a read error. Because the CDR3's place on the DNA is in doubt, the DNA is left out and the CDR3 is given as listed by TCRdb. The gene calls are TRBV7-6 and TRBJ2-7; whether TRBD1, the table's D call, matches the DNA was not checked. The CDR3 is 9 amino acids long, termini counted. Germline V gene lookup returns CDR1 SGHVS and CDR2 FNYEAQ. Here the CDR3 reads CASSLGAAL.

The rearrangement joins TRBV28 to TRBJ2-7; 9 nucleotides match TRBD1. Germline values: CDR1 MDHEN, CDR2 SYDVKM. The CDR3 sequence is 16 residues long. Trimming cost V 5 bases and J 7 bases; bases outside gene matches: 15. The CDR3 bases are TGTGCCAGCAGTATTATCCCCCGGACAGGGGAAAGAGAGCAGTACTTC. Translation gives CASSIIPRTGEREQYF.

This chain joins TRBV2 and TRBJ2-2, with 9 bases fitting TRBD1. V lost 5 bases and J lost 3; bases outside the gene matches: 4. This CDR3 has 15 amino acids. The germline V gene encodes CDR1 SNHLY and CDR2 FYNNEI. The DNA of the CDR3 is TGTGCCAGCAGTACCGGGACAGGGTACACCGGGGAGCTGTTTTTT. Protein sequence: CASSTGTGYTGELFF.

The chain couples TRBV29-1 to TRBJ2-1; D gene uncertain. The germline gives CDR1 SQVTM, CDR2 ANQGSEA. The CDR3 loop spans 13 amino acids. V gave up 0 bases and J gave up 10 bases, with 13 bases separating them. CDR3 bases: TGCAGCGTTGAAGATCGTGGCAGCGAGGAGCAGTTCTTC. Amino acid sequence: CSVEDRGSEEQFF.

The chain employs TRBV18 and TRBJ1-2, with 7 bases aligning to TRBD1. CDR1 KGHSH and CDR2 LQKENI come from the germline V gene. Trimming took 4 bases from V and 0 from J; bases not matched to a gene: 14. CDR3 size: 18 residues. CDR3 bases: TGTGCCAGCTCACTGGGTTGGGACAGTGGGCCCTCTAACTATGGCTACACCTTC. Protein sequence: CASSLGWDSGPSNYGYTF.

The chain combines TRBV7-3 with TRBJ2-5; tentative D call: TRBD2 (7 bases). The CDR3 totals 15 residues. The V end was cut by 2 bases, the J end by 5 bases, with 15 bases between. The germline V gene encodes CDR1 SGHTA and CDR2 FQGTGA. DNA for the CDR3: TGTGCCAGCAGCTTAGGGGGGGGGCATCAGGAGACCCAGTACTTC. This gives the protein CASSLGGGHQETQYF.

This clone came up a few times. The V and J genes are TRBV5-6 and TRBJ2-3; D uncertain. Germline V lookup: CDR1 SGHDT, CDR2 YYEEEE. V was trimmed by 0 bases and J by 6 bases, leaving 8 bases between them. The CDR3 runs to 13 residues. The CDR3 nucleotides are TGTGCCAGCAGCTTGGGAAACGGGGATACGCAGTATTTT. Amino acid sequence: CASSLGNGDTQYF. The full variable domain, its missing parts supplied by reference TRBV5-6 and TRBJ2-3, is DAGVTQSPTHLIKTRGQQVTLRCSPKSGHDTVSWYQQALGQGPQFIFQYYEEEERQRGNFPDRFSGHQFPNYSSELNVNALLLGDSALYLCASSLGNGDTQYFGPGTRLTVL.

The sample holds a few counts of this clone. The CDR3 reads CASSRRIGGLSYEQYF. In DNA form, the CDR3 reads TGTGCCAGTAGTAGGCGAATTGGGGGCCTCTCCTACGAGCAGTACTTC. The rearrangement joins TRBV19 to TRBJ2-7; D may be TRBD1 (6 bases). V was trimmed by 4 bases and J by 0 bases, leaving 16 bases between them. CDR3 length: 16 residues. Germline CDR1 and CDR2: LNHDA and SQIVND (reference sequence).